Following are 23 T cell receptor beta chains from one sample sequenced in a study of T cells in Graves' hyperthyroidism and ophthalmopathy (dated by TCRdb to between 2019 and 2020). Library creation used multiplex PCR. Sequencing was performed on an Illumina HiSeq 2000. TCR beta CDR3 regions were amplified from RNA transcripts. For the first round of RT-PCR on the TCR CDR3, the HTBI primer set was used together with the Qiagen OneStep RT-PCR kit. TCRdb applied fastp at Q25 and MiXCR to the public reads, then kept only in-frame beta chains. Each entry is one CDR3 protein sequence, shown with its most common DNA and genes. Recorded for this sample are hundreds of thousands of distinct CDR3 sequences; under 15% of them occurred a single time. Jointly, the top ten make up around 4.5% of the sample. Sequencing was carried out using blood. The receptors were sampled from a woman between 40 and 50 years old with Graves' ophthalmopathy.

This clonotype was detected many times. This chain connects TRBV6-1 to TRBJ2-5; D is unclear. V shed 6 bases and J shed 5 bases, with 10 bases lying between them. This CDR3 is 12 amino acids long. Germline V gives CDR1 MNHNS, CDR2 SASEGT. CDR3 protein: CASRANGETQYF. The CDR3 DNA follows: TGTGCCAGCAGGGCAAACGGGGAGACCCAGTACTTC.

This clonotype appeared many times. V gene TRBV7-2 combines with J gene TRBJ1-2; D remains ambiguous. The CDR3 covers 15 residues. Per germline, CDR1 SGHTA and CDR2 FQGNSA. The germline V and J ends were trimmed by 5 bases and 7 bases, with 20 bases remaining between them. The chain's CDR3 is CASSLHGAQAGGYTF. The CDR3 DNA reads as TGTGCCAGCAGCCTCCATGGTGCGCAGGCGGGTGGCTACACCTTC.

The V call is TRBV12-3 or TRBV12-4, the J call TRBJ1-2; 7 bases line up with TRBD1. Trimming cost V 4 bases and J 8 bases; bases outside gene matches: 13. This CDR3 is 15 amino acids long. CDR3 in amino acids: CASSSSRRGLGGYTF. The CDR3 DNA follows: TGTGCCAGCAGTTCCTCCCGGAGGGGGCTGGGAGGCTACACCTTC.

This clonotype turned up a few times. The genes are TRBV5-1 and TRBJ1-2; perhaps TRBD1 as D (5 bases). The CDR3 contains 13 residues. The germline V and J ends were trimmed by 2 bases and 7 bases, with 12 bases remaining between them. Per the germline V gene, CDR1 is SGHRS and CDR2 is YFSETQ. The CDR3 region has the DNA TGCGCCAGCAGCTTTGTCAGGGAGGCTGGCTACACCTTC. Protein product: CASSFVREAGYTF.

This clonotype was seen ten or more times. The CDR3 loop reads CASSDPSTGGKDYGYTF. CDR3 bases: TGTGCCAGCAGCGACCCATCGACAGGGGGCAAGGACTATGGCTACACCTTC. The rearrangement uses TRBV9 and TRBJ1-2, with 10 bases matching TRBD1. J gave up 3 bases and V 3 bases, and 11 bases lay outside the gene matches. This CDR3 is built from 17 residues. Germline V gene lookup returns CDR1 SGDLS and CDR2 YYNGEE.

This clonotype was detected ten times or more. The rearrangement uses TRBV27 and TRBJ1-1; D is possibly TRBD1 (6 bases). Germline V gene data show CDR1 as MNHEY and CDR2 as SMNVEV (reference sequence). The CDR3 runs 15 residues. V gave up 5 bases and J gave up 4 bases, with 17 bases separating them. CDR3 sequence reads: CASSPFGGAVTEAFF. Written as DNA, the CDR3 is TGTGCCAGCAGTCCCTTTGGGGGCGCGGTCACTGAAGCTTTCTTT.

The rearrangement links TRBV19 to TRBJ2-2; D not certain. There are 14 residues in the CDR3. Germline CDR1 is LNHDA and CDR2 is SQIVND (reference sequence). V shed 2 bases and J shed 4 bases, with 8 bases lying between them. CDR3 amino acids: CASSIKAVTGELFF. As DNA, the CDR3 is TGTGCCAGTAGTATAAAGGCCGTCACCGGGGAGCTGTTTTTT.

In its sample, this clonotype was seen many times. A much larger clone sits a single nucleotide away, making a read error possible. V usage is TRBV28 and J usage is TRBJ1-2, with 8 bases matching TRBD1. The CDR3 is 14 amino acids. The germline V gene encodes CDR1 MDHEN and CDR2 SYDVKM. For the CDR3, the DNA is TGTGCCAGCTCTTGGACAGGGTCAGACCATGGCTACGCCTTC. This translates into CASSWTGSDHGYAF.

The V and J genes are TRBV5-1 and TRBJ1-1; 7 nucleotides align to TRBD1. There are 16 residues in the CDR3. Germline CDR1 is SGHRS and CDR2 is YFSETQ. J was trimmed by 1 base and V by 2 bases; bases with no gene match: 8. Written as DNA, the CDR3 is TGCGCCAGCAGCTTCCACGACAGGGCAGGGAACACTGAAGCTTTCTTT. It codes for CASSFHDRAGNTEAFF.

This chain joins TRBV11-2 and TRBJ2-7, with a possible D match to TRBD2 (6 bases). Between the trimmed V and J ends, which lost 5 bases and 1 base, there was a span of 15 bases. Germline CDR1 is SGHAT and CDR2 is FQNNGV. CDR3 size: 15 residues. CDR3 sequence reads: CASSTERVKSYEQYF. The CDR3 region has the DNA TGTGCCAGCAGCACCGAGCGGGTTAAGTCCTACGAGCAGTACTTC. Full variable domain (outside the CDR3, taken from reference TRBV11-2 and TRBJ2-7): EAGVAQSPRYKIIEKRQSVAFWCNPISGHATLYWYQQILGQGPKLLIQFQNNGVVDDSQLPKDRFSAERLKGVDSTLKIQPAKLEDSAVYLCASSTERVKSYEQYFGPGTRLTVT.

The table lists this clonotype with many counts. The rearrangement joins TRBV7-9 to TRBJ2-4; D is unclear. Germline-derived CDR1 and CDR2 are SEHNR and FQNEAQ (reference sequence). V lost 5 bases, J lost 7 bases, and 6 bases lay in between. This CDR3 has 11 residues. Here the CDR3 DNA reads TGTGCCAGCAGCGACTGGAACATTCAGTACTTC. This encodes CASSDWNIQYF.

In this sample, this clonotype turned up a few times. The DNA for the CDR3 is TGTGCCAGCTCACCCATACCCGGGACAGGGGTTGATGAAGCTTTCTTT. It encodes CASSPIPGTGVDEAFF. The chain couples TRBV18 to TRBJ1-1; the match to TRBD1 covers 10 bases. With 3 bases clipped from V and 7 bases from J, the junction kept 11 bases outside the gene matches. Germline CDR1 is KGHSH and CDR2 is LQKENI. The CDR3 runs 16 residues.

This clonotype was counted at least ten times. CDR3 loop: CASIGQGSYTIYF. CDR3 in DNA: TGTGCCAGCATTGGACAGGGCAGTTACACCATATATTTT. This chain joins TRBV7-2 and TRBJ1-3, with TRBD1 matching 8 bases. Losses at the gene ends were 7 bases for V and 8 bases for J; bases not matched to a gene: 7. The CDR3 totals 13 residues. Germline V gene sequence: CDR1 SGHTA, CDR2 FQGNSA.

This clonotype was seen ten or more times. The chain carries TRBV6-5 and TRBJ2-7, with a tentative D call TRBD2 (5 bases). The CDR3 has 12 amino acids. The germline V gene encodes CDR1 MNHEY and CDR2 SVGAGI. The germline V and J ends were trimmed by 7 bases and 5 bases, with 12 bases remaining between them. This chain's CDR3 is CASTPNGDEQYF. The CDR3 coding sequence is TGTGCCAGCACCCCCAACGGGGACGAGCAGTACTTC.

This clonotype was recorded many times. V and J are TRBV6-5 and TRBJ2-7; TRBD2 aligns across 9 bases. V shed 0 bases, J shed 3 bases, and the junction held 9 bases outside the gene matches. The CDR3 consists of 17 residues. Per the germline V gene, CDR1 is MNHEY and CDR2 is SVGAGI. CDR3 in amino acids: CASSYSSTGSGSYEQYF. CDR3 sequence (DNA): TGTGCCAGCAGTTACTCGAGTACGGGTAGCGGGAGCTACGAGCAGTACTTC.

The chain carries TRBV5-1 and TRBJ2-5; the D is unclear. CDR3 length equals 15 residues. V lost 0 bases to trimming and J lost 1 base, with 10 bases between them. The germline CDR1 and CDR2 sequences are SGHRS and YFSETQ. This chain's CDR3 is CASSLVVSAQETQYF. The DNA for the CDR3 is TGCGCCAGCAGCTTGGTCGTAAGCGCCCAAGAGACCCAGTACTTC.

This clonotype came up many times. The rearrangement joins TRBV19 to TRBJ1-1, with 7 positions matching TRBD1. The J segment lost 6 bases and the V segment lost 3 bases, leaving 4 bases of the junction unmatched. Germline loops: CDR1 LNHDA, CDR2 SQIVND (reference sequence). This CDR3 has 13 residues. The CDR3 loop reads CASSIDREAEAFF. In DNA, the CDR3 is TGTGCCAGTAGTATCGACAGGGAGGCTGAAGCTTTCTTT.

Only a few counts were recorded for this clonotype. The rearrangement joins TRBV30 to TRBJ1-4, with 12 bases lining up with TRBD1. Germline V gene lookup returns CDR1 GTSNPN and CDR2 SVGIG (reference sequence). V was pared by 4 bases and J by 4 bases, with 7 bases of the junction left unmatched. CDR3 length equals 16 residues. CDR3 amino acids: CAWTSGQGANNEKLFF. The CDR3 DNA reads as TGTGCCTGGACCTCGGGACAGGGGGCCAATAATGAAAAACTGTTTTTT.

V and J are TRBV12-3 or TRBV12-4 and TRBJ1-5, with a weak D call TRBD1 (5 bases). Trimming pared 5 bases from V and 3 bases from J, leaving 14 bases between. The CDR3 covers 15 residues. This CDR3 is CASSQGRIINQPQHF. CDR3 bases: TGTGCCAGCAGTCAGGGACGGATAATCAATCAGCCCCAGCATTTT.

This clonotype was counted ten times or more. V usage is TRBV6-1 and J usage is TRBJ1-2; D not certain. V was trimmed by 2 bases and J by 7 bases, leaving 14 bases between them. Germline assignment: CDR1 MNHNS and CDR2 SASEGT. The CDR3 sequence is 14 residues long. The CDR3 loop is CASSEKNPPPGYTF. CDR3 in DNA: TGTGCCAGCAGTGAAAAAAACCCCCCCCCTGGCTACACCTTC.

Here the CDR3 DNA reads TGTGCCAGCTCACCGGCGGGCCTCTACGAGCAGTACTTC. It translates to CASSPAGLYEQYF. The chain has TRBV18 and TRBJ2-7, with D possibly TRBD2 on 5 matching bases. V gave up 3 bases and J gave up 3 bases, with 9 bases separating them. CDR1 is KGHSH, CDR2 LQKENI, per germline. The CDR3 runs to 13 residues.

This clonotype was recorded many times. The CDR3 reads CASSVSGTGPYEQYF. In DNA form, the CDR3 reads TGTGCCAGCAGCGTATCCGGGACAGGTCCCTACGAGCAGTACTTC. J is TRBJ2-7 and V is TRBV27, with TRBD1 matching over 8 bases. CDR1 is MNHEY, CDR2 SMNVEV, per germline (reference sequence). The CDR3 spans 15 residues. V was clipped by 6 bases and J by 2 bases; unmatched bases: 9.

This clonotype was observed many times. The chain uses TRBV19 and TRBJ2-7; 7 positions agree with TRBD1. J gave up 5 bases and V 4 bases, and 5 bases lay outside the gene matches. The CDR3 extends over 13 amino acids. Germline V gene data show CDR1 as LNHDA and CDR2 as SQIVND (reference sequence). Here the CDR3 reads CASSTATGDEQYF. The CDR3, as DNA: TGTGCCAGTAGTACCGCCACAGGGGACGAGCAGTACTTC.